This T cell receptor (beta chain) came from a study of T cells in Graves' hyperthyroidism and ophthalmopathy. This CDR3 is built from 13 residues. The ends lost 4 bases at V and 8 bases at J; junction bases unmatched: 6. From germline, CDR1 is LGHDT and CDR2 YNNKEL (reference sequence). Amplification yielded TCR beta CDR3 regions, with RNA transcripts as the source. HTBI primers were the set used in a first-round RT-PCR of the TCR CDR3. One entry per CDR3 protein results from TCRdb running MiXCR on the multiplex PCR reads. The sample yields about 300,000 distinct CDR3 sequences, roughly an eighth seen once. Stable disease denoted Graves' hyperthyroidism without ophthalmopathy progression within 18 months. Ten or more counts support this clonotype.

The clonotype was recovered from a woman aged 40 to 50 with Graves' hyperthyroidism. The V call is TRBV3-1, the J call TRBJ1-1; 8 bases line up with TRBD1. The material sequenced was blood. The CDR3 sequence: CASSRGTGTEAFF. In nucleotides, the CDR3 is TGTGCCAGCAGCCGGGGGACAGGAACCGAAGCTTTCTTT.